The next 28 T cell receptor beta chains were all read from a single sample in a study of identifying expanded T cells in peripheral blood. Sequencing used immunoSEQ multiplex PCR; TCRdb keeps in-frame clones, though not all of them. The data hold about 78,000 clones, with 84% observed a single time. Sequencing input: blood. All receptors derive from a person between 18 and 75 years old in good health.

The chain carries TRBV2 and TRBJ2-1, with D possibly being TRBD1 (5 bases). V was shortened by 4 bases and J by 6 bases, with 13 bases between the two germline ends. Germline CDR1 and CDR2: SNHLY and FYNNEI. The CDR3 is 14 amino acids. CDR3 sequence reads: CASSVGALANEQFF. The CDR3 nucleotides read TGTGCCAGCAGTGTAGGGGCTCTTGCCAATGAGCAGTTCTTC.

The V and J genes are TRBV6-5 and TRBJ2-5, with D possibly being TRBD1 (6 bases). Germline CDR1 MNHEY, CDR2 SVGAGI. CDR3 size: 16 residues. V lost 2 bases to trimming and J lost 5 bases, with 18 bases between them. The DNA of the CDR3 is TGTGCCAGCAGTTACCTTGAAACAGGGACCGGGGAGACCCAGTACTTC. The encoded protein is CASSYLETGTGETQYF.

The chain joins TRBV4-3 to TRBJ2-3; 8 nucleotides align to TRBD2. Trimming cost V 4 bases and J 3 bases; bases outside gene matches: 15. Germline values: CDR1 LGHNA, CDR2 YSLEER. This CDR3 is built from 18 residues. Written as DNA, the CDR3 is TGCGCCAGCAGCCTGTTACCTCAAGCGGGAGTAGGGACAGATACGCAGTATTTT. Its protein product is CASSLLPQAGVGTDTQYF.

Regarding this clone: One end of the junction does not line up with germline, which may come from a read error. DNA of the CDR3: TGTGCCACGGAGGCGGGAGGCCGCAGGGGGATCTTC. Translation gives CATEAGGRRGIF. The chain has TRBV27 and TRBJ2-1; D is possibly TRBD2 (8 bases). The CDR3 contains 12 residues. Germline-derived CDR1 and CDR2 are MNHEY and SMNVEV (reference sequence).

The genes are TRBV11-2 and TRBJ2-1; D is unresolved. The CDR3 is made up of 15 amino acids. The germline gives CDR1 SGHAT, CDR2 FQNNGV. Trimming removed 1 base from V and 8 bases from J, with 15 bases in between. The CDR3 protein is CASSLAPSAADEQFF. The CDR3, as DNA: TGTGCCAGCAGCTTAGCACCGAGCGCGGCCGATGAGCAGTTCTTC.

The rearrangement links TRBV28 to TRBJ1-2; no clear D. The CDR3 is 13 amino acids. Germline values: CDR1 MDHEN, CDR2 SYDVKM. With 7 bases removed from V and 0 bases from J, the gap between germline ends came to 9 bases. The chain's CDR3 is CASMAGPNYGYTF. CDR3 nucleotide sequence: TGTGCCAGCATGGCCGGACCTAACTATGGCTACACCTTC.

The rearrangement links TRBV28 to TRBJ1-4; D is undetermined. V was shortened by 7 bases and J by 0 bases, with 12 bases between the two germline ends. CDR3 length equals 15 residues. Germline loops: CDR1 MDHEN, CDR2 SYDVKM. The CDR3 sequence is CASTTRLSTNEKLFF. The CDR3 region has the DNA TGTGCCAGCACCACGAGGCTCTCAACTAATGAAAAACTGTTTTTT.

This chain links TRBV11-3 with TRBJ2-2; TRBD2 might be the D (6 bases). CDR1 is SGHNT, CDR2 YENEEA, per germline. Deletions cut 5 bases from V and 7 bases from J, with 11 bases between. This CDR3 spans 13 amino acids. The CDR3 region is CASSRPGGGELFF. The CDR3 DNA reads TGTGCCAGCAGCCGACCCGGGGGCGGGGAGCTGTTTTTT.

This clone turned up a few times. This chain joins TRBV28 and TRBJ2-7; no clear D. Per the germline V gene, CDR1 is MDHEN and CDR2 is SYDVKM. The CDR3 covers 11 residues. Trimming took off 6 bases at V and 3 bases at J, with 6 bases between the two ends. The CDR3 loop is CASSHSYEQYF. In DNA, the CDR3 is TGTGCCAGCAGCCACAGCTACGAGCAGTACTTC.

The chain joins TRBV19 to TRBJ2-3; 10 bases fit TRBD2. Germline V gene lookup returns CDR1 LNHDA and CDR2 SQIVND (reference sequence). The CDR3 runs 15 residues. The V segment lost 5 bases and the J segment 7 bases; nucleotides outside the gene matches: 9. In nucleotides, the CDR3 is TGTGCCAGTAGTGACCCGGGACTAGCGTCCCATACGCAGTATTTT. This encodes CASSDPGLASHTQYF.

The chain links TRBV23-1 to TRBJ2-5; either TRBD1 or TRBD2 may fit D (7 bases each). TRBV23-1 is recorded as an ORF, its role being uncertain. The CDR3 is 15 residues long. The germline V and J ends were trimmed by 4 bases and 1 base, with 13 bases remaining between them. CDR3 in amino acids: CASSPSGTVQETQYF. CDR3 DNA: TGCGCCAGCAGTCCAAGCGGGACAGTCCAAGAGACCCAGTACTTC.

The chain links TRBV29-1 to TRBJ2-1; 10 bases map to TRBD1. Germline lookup yields CDR1 SQVTM and CDR2 ANQGSEA. V was clipped by 7 bases and J by 10 bases; unmatched bases: 10. The length of the CDR3 is 13 residues. CDR3 coding DNA: TGCAGCGCAACGGACAGGGGGGGGCAAGAGCAGTTCTTC. It encodes CSATDRGGQEQFF.

The chain's CDR3 is CASAPGQHQPQHF. The CDR3 bases are TGTGCCAGTGCCCCAGGGCAACATCAGCCCCAGCATTTT. The chain carries TRBV19 and TRBJ1-5; D perhaps matches TRBD1 (5 bases). V was pared by 8 bases and J by 5 bases, with 13 bases between. The germline V gene has CDR1 LNHDA and CDR2 SQIVND (reference sequence). CDR3 size: 13 residues.

The rearrangement links TRBV18 to TRBJ2-7; 7 positions match TRBD2. Unmatched junction bases numbered 4, after V lost 3 bases and J lost 5 bases. Germline CDR1 and CDR2: KGHSH and LQKENI. The CDR3 has 13 residues. The CDR3 reads CASSPDGRNEQYF. The CDR3 DNA sequence: TGTGCCAGCTCACCGGACGGGAGGAACGAGCAGTACTTC. Full variable domain (missing parts from reference TRBV18 and TRBJ2-7): NAGVMQNPRHLVRRRGQEARLRCSPMKGHSHVYWYRQLPEEGLKFMVYLQKENIIDESGMPKERFSAEFPKEGPSILRIQQVVRGDSAAYFCASSPDGRNEQYFGPGTRLTVT.

About this clone: Being one base from a much bigger clone, this may be a read error. The CDR3 here is CASSLEEGGYTF. The CDR3 DNA is TGTGCCAGCAGCTTGGAGGAGGGTGGCTACACCTTC. The chain recombines TRBV7-2 with TRBJ1-2; no clear D. Germline lookup yields CDR1 SGHTA and CDR2 FQGNSA. This CDR3 has 12 residues. Trimming removed 3 bases from V and 7 bases from J, with 9 bases in between.

The CDR3 coding sequence is TGTGCCAGCACTACCCATCAGGGGCTAGTGAACACTGAAGCTTTCTTT. Protein: CASTTHQGLVNTEAFF. The chain is built from TRBV6-6 and TRBJ1-1, with D possibly matching TRBD1 (6 bases). Per the germline V gene, CDR1 is MNHNY and CDR2 is SVGAGI (reference sequence). Deletions cut 7 bases from V and 0 bases from J, with 18 bases between. This CDR3 comprises 16 residues.

This rearrangement joins TRBV9 to TRBJ2-3; 12 nucleotides align to TRBD2. V lost 4 bases, J lost 4 bases, and 13 bases stayed unmatched. This CDR3 is 18 amino acids long. The V gene's germline CDR1 is SGDLS and CDR2 YYNGEE. DNA of the CDR3: TGTGCCAGCAGCCCCTCGGGACTAGCGGGCGAGGGGTCAGATACGCAGTATTTT. The encoded protein is CASSPSGLAGEGSDTQYF.

V usage is TRBV15 and J usage is TRBJ2-3; D ambiguous. The V end was cut by 0 bases, the J end by 1 base, with 8 bases between. This CDR3 comprises 15 residues. CDR1 is LNHNV and CDR2 is YYDKDF in the germline V gene (reference sequence). The CDR3 DNA sequence: TGTGCCACCAGCAGAGACCCGGGTGGCACAGATACGCAGTATTTT. Translated: CATSRDPGGTDTQYF.

This chain joins TRBV2 and TRBJ1-5, with 7 positions matching TRBD1. The CDR3 totals 17 residues. The germline CDR1 and CDR2 sequences are SNHLY and FYNNEI. Losses at the gene ends were 1 base for V and 2 bases for J; bases not matched to a gene: 8. This chain's CDR3 is CASSEDSAGGRNQPQHF. As DNA, the CDR3 is TGTGCCAGCAGTGAAGATTCGGCAGGGGGTCGCAATCAGCCCCAGCATTTT.

The gene calls are TRBV29-1 and TRBJ2-1; D is ambiguous. With 6 bases removed from V and 9 bases from J, the gap between germline ends came to 12 bases. This CDR3 is built from 11 residues. Germline V CDR1 and CDR2: SQVTM, ANQGSEA. This CDR3 reads CSVAPSLEQFF. DNA for the CDR3: TGCAGCGTCGCGCCCTCACTTGAGCAGTTCTTC.

The V call is TRBV11-2, the J call TRBJ2-7; TRBD2 matches 11 bases. Trimming at V came to 0 bases and at J to 4 bases, leaving 8 bases not matched to a gene. Looked up from germline, CDR1 is SGHAT and CDR2 is FQNNGV. This CDR3 comprises 17 residues. The CDR3 DNA follows: TGTGCCAGCAGCTTAGATTGGCTAGCGGGAGGTCGATACGAGCAGTACTTC. It translates to CASSLDWLAGGRYEQYF.

The chain uses TRBV19 and TRBJ2-1; a weak D match, TRBD2 (5 bases). Trimming took 5 bases from V and 10 from J, leaving 9 bases between them. In germline, CDR1 is LNHDA, CDR2 SQIVND (reference sequence). CDR3 length: 11 residues. The CDR3 region has the DNA TGTGCCAGTAGTGAGGGAAGGGAGCAGTTCTTC. Protein sequence: CASSEGREQFF.

The rearrangement links TRBV6-1 to TRBJ2-1; no clear D gene. The germline V gene has CDR1 MNHNS and CDR2 SASEGT. There are 14 residues in the CDR3. V was cut by 3 bases and J by 2 bases, with 8 bases left in between. The chain's CDR3 is CASSESSPYNEQFF. The CDR3 region has the DNA TGTGCCAGCAGTGAGTCCTCCCCCTACAATGAGCAGTTCTTC.

The count of this clone is one. The chain couples TRBV5-6 to TRBJ2-5, with D maybe TRBD1 (6 bases). CDR1 SGHDT and CDR2 YYEEEE come from the germline V gene. This CDR3 has 18 residues. V shed 0 bases and J shed 3 bases, with 21 bases lying between them. The CDR3 spells CASSLETTGLYVEETQYF. The CDR3 DNA reads TGTGCCAGCAGCTTGGAGACTACAGGGTTGTACGTTGAAGAGACCCAGTACTTC.

J is TRBJ1-1 and V is TRBV6-5, with TRBD1 matching 7 bases. The germline CDR1 and CDR2 sequences are MNHEY and SVGAGI. V was pared by 8 bases and J by 4 bases, with 10 bases of the junction left unmatched. CDR3 length: 14 residues. The CDR3 region has the DNA TGTGCCAGCCATCCAACAGGGGATGGCACTGAAGCTTTCTTT. Residues: CASHPTGDGTEAFF.

This chain connects TRBV11-1 to TRBJ1-1; unclear D gene. The germline V gene encodes CDR1 SGHAT and CDR2 FQDESV (reference sequence). V was pared by 5 bases and J by 4 bases, with 17 bases between. The CDR3 contains 15 residues. CDR3 nucleotides: TGTGCCAGCAGCCTTGAGGGAGGCCGGGGCACTGAAGCTTTCTTT. This codes for CASSLEGGRGTEAFF.

The CDR3 bases are TGTGCCAGCAGTTACTCTCGGACAGGGGAGACCGGGGAGCTGTTTTTT. Amino acid sequence: CASSYSRTGETGELFF. The chain has TRBV6-5 and TRBJ2-2; 9 bases line up with TRBD1. CDR1 is MNHEY and CDR2 is SVGAGI in the germline V gene. The CDR3 spans 16 residues. The J segment lost 5 bases and the V segment lost 0 bases, leaving 4 bases of the junction unmatched.

The rearrangement links TRBV18 to TRBJ1-1; no firm D call. Germline V CDR1 and CDR2: KGHSH, LQKENI. Trimming pared 3 bases from V and 5 bases from J, leaving 10 bases between. The CDR3 runs 13 residues. This CDR3 reads CASSPGTGTEAFF. The DNA of the CDR3 is TGTGCCAGCTCACCCGGTACCGGGACTGAAGCTTTCTTT.